One and the same sample provided the 7 T cell receptor beta chains below, sequenced in a study of CD8+CD57+ T cells in acquired aplastic anemia. Sequenced patients had shown CD8+CD57+ cell expansion by flow cytometry. CDR3 and TCR beta VDJ profiling relied on a genomic DNA template. TCRdb re-analysed the reads in MiXCR, keeping a single row per CDR3 protein. The sample lists about 120,000 distinct CDR3 sequences, almost 40% occurring once. Sequencing used sorted CD4+, CD8+, or CD8+CD57+ T cells (not recorded which) from PBMCs. Receptors originate from a human donor with aplastic anemia.

In this sample, this clonotype turned up a few times. A much larger clone is a single base away; this may be a read error. The CDR3 ends on some other residue instead of the conserved phenylalanine or tryptophan, so this is likely a read error. J is TRBJ2-7 and V is TRBV5-1; 12 positions match TRBD1. This CDR3 region has 13 residues. Per the germline V gene, CDR1 is SGHRS and CDR2 is YFSETQ. V gave up 4 bases and J gave up 9 bases; unmatched junction bases: 5. The CDR3 sequence: CASSPGTGGGQYL. The CDR3, as DNA: TGCGCCAGCAGCCCTGGGACAGGGGGCGGGCAGTACCTC.

The V and J genes are TRBV10-3 and TRBJ1-2, with D unclear. Germline lookup yields CDR1 ENHRY and CDR2 SYGVKD. V was pared by 5 bases and J by 5 bases, with 18 bases between. The CDR3 extends over 15 amino acids. The CDR3 loop is CAISRDHYEQYGYTF. The CDR3 nucleotides read TGTGCCATCAGTAGAGATCACTACGAGCAGTATGGCTACACCTTC.

Many counts were recorded for this clonotype. The CDR3 bases are TGTGCCAGTAGTATAGCGGGGCAGTACCAAGAGACCCAGTACTTC. Translated, it gives CASSIAGQYQETQYF. The chain recombines TRBV19 with TRBJ2-5; D could derive from TRBD1 or TRBD2 (5 bases each). Looked up from germline, CDR1 is LNHDA and CDR2 is SQIVND (reference sequence). The CDR3 loop spans 15 amino acids. Trimming pared 1 base from V and 0 bases from J, leaving 9 bases between. The full variable domain, in which reference TRBV19 and TRBJ2-5 provide the parts outside the CDR3, is DGGITQSPKYLFRKEGQNVTLSCEQNLNHDAMYWYRQDPGQGLRLIYYSQIVNDFQKGDIAEGYSVSREKKESFPLTVTSAQKNPTAFYLCASSIAGQYQETQYFGPGTRLLVL.

The chain employs TRBV6-5 and TRBJ1-6, with TRBD1 as a possible D gene (5 bases). This CDR3 has 14 amino acids. V shed 4 bases and J shed 8 bases, with 12 bases lying between them. The germline CDR1 and CDR2 sequences are MNHEY and SVGAGI. The CDR3 bases are TGTGCCAGCAGTTTACGGGACTCCCATTCACCCCTCCACTTT. The encoded protein is CASSLRDSHSPLHF.

The chain recombines TRBV11-2 with TRBJ2-7; TRBD2 is a possible D gene (6 bases). The germline V gene encodes CDR1 SGHAT and CDR2 FQNNGV. Trimming took 0 bases from V and 6 from J, leaving 12 bases between them. The CDR3 runs to 14 residues. The CDR3 sequence is CASSLDGGAAEQYF. The CDR3 nucleotides read TGTGCCAGCAGCTTAGACGGAGGGGCGGCCGAGCAGTACTTC.

The rearrangement uses TRBV20-1 and TRBJ1-2; D not certain. The CDR3 covers 12 residues. CDR1 DFQATT and CDR2 SNEGSKA come from the germline V gene (reference sequence). V was trimmed by 6 bases and J by 6 bases, leaving 14 bases between them. CDR3 residues: CSASPDGNGYTF. CDR3 nucleotides: TGCAGTGCCAGCCCGGACGGGAATGGCTACACCTTC.

This clonotype was observed at least ten times. Here the CDR3 DNA reads TGTGCCAGCAGGGCAGTTGGAAACACCATATATTTT. It is translated as CASRAVGNTIYF. This sequence joins TRBV6-1 and TRBJ1-3, with D unresolved. Trimming cost V 6 bases and J 3 bases, with 6 bases left between them. This CDR3 contains 12 residues. Germline CDR1 and CDR2: MNHNS and SASEGT.